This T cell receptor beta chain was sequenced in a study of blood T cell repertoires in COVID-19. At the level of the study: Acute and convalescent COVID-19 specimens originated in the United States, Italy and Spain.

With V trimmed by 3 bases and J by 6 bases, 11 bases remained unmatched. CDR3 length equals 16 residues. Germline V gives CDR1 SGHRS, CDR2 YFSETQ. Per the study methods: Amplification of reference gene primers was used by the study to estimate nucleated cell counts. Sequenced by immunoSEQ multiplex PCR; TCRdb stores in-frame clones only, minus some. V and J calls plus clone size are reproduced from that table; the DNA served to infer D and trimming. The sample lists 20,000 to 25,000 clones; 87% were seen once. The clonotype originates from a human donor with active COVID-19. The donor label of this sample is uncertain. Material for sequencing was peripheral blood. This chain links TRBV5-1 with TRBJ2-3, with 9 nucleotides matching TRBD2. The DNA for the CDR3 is TGCGCCAGCAGCTCCAAGGCGGGGGGGGGTCGCGATACGCAGTATTTT. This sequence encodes CASSSKAGGGRDTQYF. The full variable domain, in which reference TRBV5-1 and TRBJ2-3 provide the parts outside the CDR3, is KAGVTQTPRYLIKTRGQQVTLSCSPISGHRSVSWYQQTPGQGLQFLFEYFSETQRNKGNFPGRFSGRQFSNSRSEMNVSTLELGDSALYLCASSSKAGGGRDTQYFGPGTRLTVL.